This TCR beta chain comes out of a study of OX40 agonist ivuxolimab in advanced cancers. Overall study: Mean age about 60 years, range roughly 23 to 79; approximately 80% male. General study points: Clonal expansion was seen in CD4+ and CD8+ blood T cells by week 6 at 0.1 to 3.0 mg/kg.

Germline CDR1 is SEHNR and CDR2 is FQNEAQ (reference sequence). The length of the CDR3 is 12 residues. Trimming stripped 6 bases from V and 2 bases from J, with 6 bases between. Of note for this clone: Its specificity is unknown.

Profiling relied on immunoSEQ multiplex PCR, and the TCRdb table lists in-frame clones only, not all of them. The sample consists of approximately 19,000 clones, 85% to 90% of them appearing once. Material: CD4+ or CD8+ T cells sorted from blood, obtained in a trial of the OX40 agonist ivuxolimab. This chain links TRBV7-9 with TRBJ2-3; D unresolved. The clonotype originates from an adult with an advanced solid tumor such as melanoma, head and neck, liver or kidney cancer. The CDR3 is CASRSFTDTQYF. As DNA, the CDR3 is TGTGCCAGCAGGTCATTCACAGATACGCAGTATTTT.